The 15 T cell receptor beta chains in this list originate from one sample, sequenced in a study of cytomegalovirus exposure and HLA in healthy donors. PCR employed 60 Vbeta and 13 Jbeta primers. The protocol was immunoSEQ multiplex PCR, while the TCRdb copy is restricted to in-frame clones and leaves out a portion. The sample carries 170,000 or so clones, less than 90% recorded once. Material for sequencing was PBMCs. These receptors were obtained from a male donor in good health and CMV-seropositive.

The CDR3 sequence is CASDNRHYGYTF. CDR3 sequence (DNA): TGTGCCAGCGATAACAGGCACTATGGCTACACCTTC. The chain combines TRBV6-1 with TRBJ1-2; D may be TRBD1 (5 bases). The CDR3 contains 12 residues. The V end lost 8 bases, the J end lost 3 bases, and 10 bases lay between the germline ends. Germline loops: CDR1 MNHNS, CDR2 SASEGT.

This chain uses TRBV18 with TRBJ2-3, with a possible D match to TRBD2 (5 bases). In germline, CDR1 is KGHSH, CDR2 LQKENI. Trimming stripped 0 bases from V and 2 bases from J, with 9 bases between. The CDR3 spans 15 residues. CDR3 nucleotides: TGTGCCAGCTCACCACCTGGAGCGGCCACAGATACGCAGTATTTT. It yields the protein CASSPPGAATDTQYF.

The V gene is TRBV7-9, the J gene TRBJ2-5; D ambiguous. Germline CDR1 and CDR2: SEHNR and FQNEAQ (reference sequence). This CDR3 region has 14 residues. Trimming took 1 base from V and 0 from J, leaving 6 bases between them. Written as DNA, the CDR3 is TGTGCCAGCAGCTTAGGGGCGTACCAAGAGACCCAGTACTTC. Its translation is CASSLGAYQETQYF.

As DNA, the CDR3 is TGTGCCAGCAGTTTACCGTCGACAGGGAAAGATGGAAACATTCAGTACTTC. Protein sequence: CASSLPSTGKDGNIQYF. The rearrangement joins TRBV28 to TRBJ2-4, with 7 bases identical to TRBD1. Germline V gene sequence: CDR1 MDHEN, CDR2 SYDVKM. V lost 2 bases, J lost 6 bases, and 13 bases stayed unmatched. The CDR3 covers 17 residues.

The chain couples TRBV7-3 to TRBJ2-5; perhaps TRBD2 as D (6 bases). The CDR3 extends over 13 amino acids. Looked up from germline, CDR1 is SGHTA and CDR2 is FQGTGA. V lost 2 bases and J 5 bases, leaving 9 bases between the germline ends. As DNA, the CDR3 is TGTGCCAGCAGCTTAGGGGGGAAGGAGACCCAGTACTTC. It encodes CASSLGGKETQYF.

This clone was observed once. The V gene is TRBV25-1, the J gene TRBJ2-7, with 7 bases identical to TRBD2. Germline-derived CDR1 and CDR2 are MGHDK and SYGVNS. This CDR3 is 14 amino acids long. V shed 2 bases, J shed 1 base, and the junction held 2 bases outside the gene matches. For the CDR3, the DNA is TGTGCCAGCAGTGAAGTCGGGAGGTCCTACGAGCAGTACTTC. Residues: CASSEVGRSYEQYF.

This chain uses TRBV19 with TRBJ2-1; 8 nucleotides line up with TRBD2. V lost 7 bases and J lost 8; bases outside the gene matches: 16. Germline loops: CDR1 LNHDA, CDR2 SQIVND (reference sequence). The CDR3 spans 16 residues. CDR3 in amino acids: CASKGLAGLHGHEQFF. CDR3 nucleotide sequence: TGTGCCAGTAAAGGGCTAGCGGGCCTCCATGGCCATGAGCAGTTCTTC.

V usage is TRBV14 and J usage is TRBJ2-5, with a tentative D call TRBD2 (6 bases). CDR1 is SGHDN, CDR2 FVKESK, per germline. The CDR3 consists of 16 residues. V was shortened by 0 bases and J by 9 bases, with 20 bases between the two germline ends. CDR3 sequence: CASSQEMWTIRSAQYF. In DNA form, the CDR3 reads TGTGCCAGCAGCCAAGAAATGTGGACTATAAGATCGGCCCAGTACTTC.

This clone was seen a handful of times. CDR3 residues: CASSHRDRMQETQYF. In DNA, the CDR3 is TGCGCCAGCAGCCACCGGGACAGAATGCAAGAGACCCAGTACTTC. The V and J genes are TRBV4-1 and TRBJ2-5; 7 nucleotides align to TRBD1. The CDR3 runs 15 residues. J lost 2 bases, V lost 3 bases, and 6 bases had no gene match. Germline V gene sequence: CDR1 MGHRA, CDR2 YSYEKL.

The J gene is TRBJ1-5, the V gene TRBV7-9; 8 bases are a match to TRBD1. Germline CDR1 and CDR2: SEHNR and FQNEAQ (reference sequence). The ends lost 5 bases at V and 2 bases at J; junction bases unmatched: 5. The CDR3 length is 15 residues. CDR3 sequence: CASSGQGAGNQPQHF. CDR3 bases: TGTGCCAGCAGCGGTCAGGGGGCCGGCAATCAGCCCCAGCATTTT.

CDR3 amino acids: CASSLLTSGFQETQYF. DNA of the CDR3: TGTGCCAGCAGCCTCCTGACTAGCGGATTCCAAGAGACCCAGTACTTC. The chain combines TRBV5-6 with TRBJ2-5; 9 bases line up with TRBD2. After removal of 4 bases from V and 1 base from J, the junction contained 8 bases not matched to a gene. CDR1 is SGHDT, CDR2 YYEEEE, per germline. This CDR3 contains 16 residues.

This chain links TRBV6-5 with TRBJ1-2, with D perhaps matching TRBD1 (5 bases). V was shortened by 6 bases and J by 7 bases, with 12 bases between the two germline ends. Germline CDR1 and CDR2: MNHEY and SVGAGI. This CDR3 comprises 12 residues. The CDR3 bases are TGTGCCAGCAGGCAAACAGGAGTTGGCTACACCTTC. It codes for CASRQTGVGYTF.

With respect to this clone: A read error may produce the germline difference seen at one junction end. The rearrangement joins TRBV7-9 to TRBJ2-2, with 8 bases identical to TRBD2. Germline CDR1 reads SEHNR; CDR2 reads FQNEAQ (reference sequence). This CDR3 spans 17 amino acids. The CDR3 spells CSSSDGTSVMNTGELFF. The CDR3 DNA reads TGTTCCAGCAGCGACGGGACTAGTGTTATGAACACCGGGGAGCTGTTTTTT.

The V call is TRBV7-3, the J call TRBJ2-1, with D perhaps TRBD2 (5 bases). Trimming took off 6 bases at V and 4 bases at J, with 7 bases between the two ends. The germline CDR1 and CDR2 sequences are SGHTA and FQGTGA. This CDR3 has 12 amino acids. CDR3 nucleotide sequence: TGTGCCAGCAGTCCGGGGTACAATGAGCAGTTCTTC. Translating gives CASSPGYNEQFF.

The chain carries TRBV6-6 and TRBJ2-7, with TRBD1 identical over 9 bases. Germline CDR1 reads MNHNY; CDR2 reads SVGAGI (reference sequence). This CDR3 comprises 16 residues. Trimming cost V 5 bases and J 4 bases; bases outside gene matches: 12. CDR3: CASSGSHGTGRYEQYF. The CDR3 DNA reads TGTGCCAGCAGTGGAAGCCACGGGACAGGGCGTTACGAGCAGTACTTC.